This TCR beta chain was sequenced in a study of blood T cell dynamics during melanoma immunotherapy. Study-wide background: Standard first-line treatment here was pembrolizumab or nivolumab plus ipilimumab in metastatic melanoma. Regarding the study as a whole: Unlike progressors, later disease-control patients had W3 repertoires gaining clonality or diversity.

The time point was: pre-treatment baseline. Blood was drawn before treatment and at week 3 after checkpoint blockade. In germline, CDR1 is SGHDT, CDR2 YYEEEE. CDR3 length: 16 amino acids. The V end was cut by 4 bases, the J end by 8 bases, with 22 bases between. Each bulk PBMC sample had roughly 400 ng DNA loaded. Measured with immunoSEQ multiplex PCR; TCRdb has only the in-frame clones, and not every one. Here the sample spans 13,000 or so clones, about 90% being singletons. This clone has only one observation. Antigen specificity is unknown. This specimen consisted of blood, obtained from a patient treated with checkpoint blockade. The chain carries TRBV5-6 and TRBJ2-1; tentative D call: TRBD2 (5 bases). This TCR came from a human donor with melanoma. The CDR3 region is CASSRDVGDLVDEQFF. As DNA, the CDR3 is TGTGCCAGCAGCCGGGATGTGGGAGATCTCGTCGATGAGCAGTTCTTC.